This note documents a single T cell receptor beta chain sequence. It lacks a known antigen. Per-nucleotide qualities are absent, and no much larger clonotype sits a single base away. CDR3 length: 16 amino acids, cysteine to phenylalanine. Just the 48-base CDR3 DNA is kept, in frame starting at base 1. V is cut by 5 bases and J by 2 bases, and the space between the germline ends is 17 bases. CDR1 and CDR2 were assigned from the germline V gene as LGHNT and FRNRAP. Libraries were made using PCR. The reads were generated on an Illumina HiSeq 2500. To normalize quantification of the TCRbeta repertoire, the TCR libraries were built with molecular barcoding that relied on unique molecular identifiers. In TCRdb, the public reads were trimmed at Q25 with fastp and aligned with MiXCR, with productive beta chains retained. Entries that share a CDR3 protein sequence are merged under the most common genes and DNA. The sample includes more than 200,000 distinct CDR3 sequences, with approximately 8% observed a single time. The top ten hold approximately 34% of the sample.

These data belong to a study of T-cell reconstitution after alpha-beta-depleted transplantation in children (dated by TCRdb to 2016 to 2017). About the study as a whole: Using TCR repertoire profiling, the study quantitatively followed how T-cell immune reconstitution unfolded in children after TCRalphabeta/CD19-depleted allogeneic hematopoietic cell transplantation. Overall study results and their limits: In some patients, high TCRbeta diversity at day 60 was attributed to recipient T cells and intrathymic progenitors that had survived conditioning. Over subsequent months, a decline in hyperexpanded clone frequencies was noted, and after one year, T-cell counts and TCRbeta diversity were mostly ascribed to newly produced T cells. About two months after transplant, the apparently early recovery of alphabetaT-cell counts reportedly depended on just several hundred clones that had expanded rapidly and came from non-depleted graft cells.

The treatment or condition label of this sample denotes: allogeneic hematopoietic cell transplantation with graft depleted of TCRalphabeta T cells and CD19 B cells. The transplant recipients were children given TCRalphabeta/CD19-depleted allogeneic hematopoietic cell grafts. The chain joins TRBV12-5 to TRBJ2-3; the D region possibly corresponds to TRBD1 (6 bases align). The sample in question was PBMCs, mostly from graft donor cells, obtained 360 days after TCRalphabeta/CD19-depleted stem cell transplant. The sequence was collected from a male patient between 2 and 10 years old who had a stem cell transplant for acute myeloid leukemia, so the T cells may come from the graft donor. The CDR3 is CASGLRGNINTDTQYF. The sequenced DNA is TGTGCTAGTGGTCTCAGGGGCAACATAAACACAGATACGCAGTATTTT.